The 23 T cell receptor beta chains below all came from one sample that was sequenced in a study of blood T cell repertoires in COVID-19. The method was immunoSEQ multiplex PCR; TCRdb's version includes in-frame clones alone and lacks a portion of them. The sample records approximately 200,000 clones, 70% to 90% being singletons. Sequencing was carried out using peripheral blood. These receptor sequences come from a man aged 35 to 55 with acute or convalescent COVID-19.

The CDR3 coding sequence is TGTGCCAGCAGTTACTCTCAGGGGAACACTGAAGCTTTCTTT. This gives the protein CASSYSQGNTEAFF. The chain couples TRBV6-6 to TRBJ1-1; possible D gene TRBD1, 5 bases. Trimming took off 0 bases at V and 1 base at J, with 6 bases between the two ends. The CDR3 loop spans 14 amino acids. From germline, CDR1 is MNHNY and CDR2 SVGAGI (reference sequence).

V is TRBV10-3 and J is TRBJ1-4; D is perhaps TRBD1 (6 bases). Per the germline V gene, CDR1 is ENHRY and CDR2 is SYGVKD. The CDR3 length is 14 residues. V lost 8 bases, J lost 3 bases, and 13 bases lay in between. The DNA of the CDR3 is TGTGCCATCGGAGAGACAGGATCTAATGAAAAACTGTTTTTT. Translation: CAIGETGSNEKLFF.

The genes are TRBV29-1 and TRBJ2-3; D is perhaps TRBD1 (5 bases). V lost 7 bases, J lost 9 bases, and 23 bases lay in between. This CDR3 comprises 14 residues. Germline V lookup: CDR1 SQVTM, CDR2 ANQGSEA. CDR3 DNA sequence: TGCAGCGCCATGGCAGGGTTTACAAGATACACGCAGTATTTT. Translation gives CSAMAGFTRYTQYF.

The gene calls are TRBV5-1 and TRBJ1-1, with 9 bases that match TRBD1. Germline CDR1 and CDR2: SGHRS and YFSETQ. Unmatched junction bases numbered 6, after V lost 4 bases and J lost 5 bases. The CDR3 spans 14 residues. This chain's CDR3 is CASSGGQGKTEAFF. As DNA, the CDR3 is TGCGCCAGCAGCGGGGGACAGGGTAAGACTGAAGCTTTCTTT.

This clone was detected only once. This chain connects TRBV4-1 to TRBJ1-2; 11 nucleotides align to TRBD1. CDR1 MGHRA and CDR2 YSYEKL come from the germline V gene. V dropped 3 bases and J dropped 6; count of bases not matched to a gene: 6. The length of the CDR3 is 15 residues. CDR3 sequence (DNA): TGCGCCAGCAGCCAGCTAGGACAGGGGGCTGATGGCTACACCTTC. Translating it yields CASSQLGQGADGYTF.

The CDR3 reads CASSQDRAGSYNSPLHF. The CDR3 DNA follows: TGTGCCAGCAGCCAAGATCGGGCAGGGTCCTATAATTCACCCCTCCACTTT. The gene calls are TRBV3-1 (or the pseudogene TRBV3-2) and TRBJ1-6; possible D gene TRBD1, 5 bases. This CDR3 has 17 amino acids. The germline CDR1 and CDR2 sequences are LGHDT and YNNKEL (reference sequence). The V and J ends lost 0 bases and 1 base respectively, with 10 bases between them.

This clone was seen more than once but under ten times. CDR3 amino acids: CASSQDILGSGGASDTQYF. The CDR3 region has the DNA TGCGCCAGCAGCCAAGATATTTTGGGAAGCGGGGGCGCCTCTGATACGCAGTATTTT. The chain is built from TRBV4-1 and TRBJ2-3; 8 positions match TRBD2. The junction had 17 bases not matched to a gene; V was cut back by 0 bases and J by 6 bases. CDR1 and CDR2 (germline): MGHRA, YSYEKL. The CDR3 extends over 19 amino acids.

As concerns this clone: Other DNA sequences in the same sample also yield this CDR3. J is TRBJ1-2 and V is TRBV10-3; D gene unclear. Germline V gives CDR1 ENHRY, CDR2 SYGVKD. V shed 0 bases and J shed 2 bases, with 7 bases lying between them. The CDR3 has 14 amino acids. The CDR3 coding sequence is TGTGCCATCAGTGAGTCGAATCGGAACTATGGCTACACCTTC. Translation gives CAISESNRNYGYTF.

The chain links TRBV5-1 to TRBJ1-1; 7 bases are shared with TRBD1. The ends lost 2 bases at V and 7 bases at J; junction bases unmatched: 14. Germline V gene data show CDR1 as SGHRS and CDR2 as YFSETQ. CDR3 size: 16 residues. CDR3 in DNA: TGCGCCAGCAGCTTTCGTGCGGGACAGAGAAACGATGAAGCTTTCTTT. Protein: CASSFRAGQRNDEAFF.

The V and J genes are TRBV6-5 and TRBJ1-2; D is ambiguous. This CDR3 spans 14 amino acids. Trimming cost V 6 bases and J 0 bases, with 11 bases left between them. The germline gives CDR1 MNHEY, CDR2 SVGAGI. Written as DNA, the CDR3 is TGTGCCAGCAGCCGGCATAGCTCTAACTATGGCTACACCTTC. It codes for CASSRHSSNYGYTF.

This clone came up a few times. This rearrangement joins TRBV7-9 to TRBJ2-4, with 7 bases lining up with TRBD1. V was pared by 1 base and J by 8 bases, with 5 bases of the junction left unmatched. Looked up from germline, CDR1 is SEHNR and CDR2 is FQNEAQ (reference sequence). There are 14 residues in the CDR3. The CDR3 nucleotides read TGTGCCAGCAGCTTAGGAGGGCAGGGGGACATTCAGTACTTC. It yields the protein CASSLGGQGDIQYF.

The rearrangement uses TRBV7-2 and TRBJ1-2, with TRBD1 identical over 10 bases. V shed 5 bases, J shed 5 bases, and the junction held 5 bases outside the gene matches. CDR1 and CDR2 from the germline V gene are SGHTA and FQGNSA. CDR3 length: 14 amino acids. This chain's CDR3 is CASSPDRGLYGYTF. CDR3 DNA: TGTGCCAGCAGCCCAGACAGGGGGCTGTATGGCTACACCTTC.

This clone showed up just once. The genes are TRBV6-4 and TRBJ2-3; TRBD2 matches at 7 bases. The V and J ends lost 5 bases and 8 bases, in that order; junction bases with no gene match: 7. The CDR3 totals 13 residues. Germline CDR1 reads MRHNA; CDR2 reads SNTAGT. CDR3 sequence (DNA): TGTGCCAGCAGTCCCTACATAGCGGGTACGCAGTATTTT. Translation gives CASSPYIAGTQYF.

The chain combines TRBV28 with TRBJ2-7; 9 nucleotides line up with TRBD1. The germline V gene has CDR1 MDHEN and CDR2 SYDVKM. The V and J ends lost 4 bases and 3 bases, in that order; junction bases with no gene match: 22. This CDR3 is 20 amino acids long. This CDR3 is CASSSGGPSPGQGRLYEQYF. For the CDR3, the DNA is TGTGCCAGCAGTTCGGGGGGACCTAGTCCGGGACAGGGTCGTCTCTACGAGCAGTACTTC.

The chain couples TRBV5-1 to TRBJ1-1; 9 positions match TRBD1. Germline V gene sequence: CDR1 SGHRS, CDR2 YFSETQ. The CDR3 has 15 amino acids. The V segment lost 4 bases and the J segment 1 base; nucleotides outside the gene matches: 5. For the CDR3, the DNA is TGCGCCAGCAGCCTACAGGGGGCGGGGAACACTGAAGCTTTCTTT. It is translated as CASSLQGAGNTEAFF.

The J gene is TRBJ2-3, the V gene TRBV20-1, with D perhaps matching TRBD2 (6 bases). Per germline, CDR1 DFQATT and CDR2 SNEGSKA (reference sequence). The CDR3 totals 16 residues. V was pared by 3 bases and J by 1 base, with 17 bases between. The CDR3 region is CSASREAGQRTDTQYF. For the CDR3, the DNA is TGCAGTGCTAGTAGGGAGGCAGGGCAGCGCACAGATACGCAGTATTTT.

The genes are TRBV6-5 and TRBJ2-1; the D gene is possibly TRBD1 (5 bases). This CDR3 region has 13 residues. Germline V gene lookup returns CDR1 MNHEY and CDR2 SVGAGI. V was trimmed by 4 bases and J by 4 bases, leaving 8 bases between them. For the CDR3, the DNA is TGTGCCAGCAGTTCGGCAGGGTACAATGAGCAGTTCTTC. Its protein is CASSSAGYNEQFF.

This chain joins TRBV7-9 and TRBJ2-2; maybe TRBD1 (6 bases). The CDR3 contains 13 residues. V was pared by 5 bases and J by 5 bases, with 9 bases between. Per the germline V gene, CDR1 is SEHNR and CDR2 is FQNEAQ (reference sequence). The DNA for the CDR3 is TGTGCCAGCAGCCAGGACAGTACCGGGGAGCTGTTTTTT. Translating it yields CASSQDSTGELFF. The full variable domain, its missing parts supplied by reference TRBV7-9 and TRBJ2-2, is DTGVSQNPRHKITKRGQNVTFRCDPISEHNRLYWYRQTLGQGPEFLTYFQNEAQLEKSRLLSDRFSAERPKGSFSTLEIQRTEQGDSAMYLCASSQDSTGELFFGEGSRLTVL.

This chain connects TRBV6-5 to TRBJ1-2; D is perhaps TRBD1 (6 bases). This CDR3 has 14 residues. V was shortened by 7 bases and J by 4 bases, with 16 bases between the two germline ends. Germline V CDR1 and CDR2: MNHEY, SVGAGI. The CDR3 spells CASTPRQATYGYTF. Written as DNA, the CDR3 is TGTGCCAGCACCCCGCGACAGGCCACCTATGGCTACACCTTC.

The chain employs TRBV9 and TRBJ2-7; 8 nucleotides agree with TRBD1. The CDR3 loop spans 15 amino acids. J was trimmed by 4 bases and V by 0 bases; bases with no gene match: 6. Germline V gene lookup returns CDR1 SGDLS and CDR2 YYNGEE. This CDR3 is CASSVAPTGGYEQYF. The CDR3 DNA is TGTGCCAGCAGCGTAGCTCCAACAGGGGGTTACGAGCAGTACTTC. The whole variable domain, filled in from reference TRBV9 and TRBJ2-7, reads DSGVTQTPKHLITATGQRVTLRCSPRSGDLSVYWYQQSLDQGLQFLIQYYNGEERAKGNILERFSAQQFPDLHSELNLSSLELGDSALYFCASSVAPTGGYEQYFGPGTRLTVT.

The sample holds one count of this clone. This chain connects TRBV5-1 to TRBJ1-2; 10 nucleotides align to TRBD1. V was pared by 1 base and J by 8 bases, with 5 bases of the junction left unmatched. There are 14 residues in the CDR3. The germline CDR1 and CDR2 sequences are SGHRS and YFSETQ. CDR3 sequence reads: CASSLRQGAGGYTF. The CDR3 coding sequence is TGCGCCAGCAGCTTGCGACAGGGGGCCGGAGGCTACACCTTC.

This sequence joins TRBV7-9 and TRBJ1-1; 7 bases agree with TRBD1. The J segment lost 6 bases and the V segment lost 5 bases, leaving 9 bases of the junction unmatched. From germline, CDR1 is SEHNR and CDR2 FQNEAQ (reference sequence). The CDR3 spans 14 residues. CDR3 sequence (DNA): TGTGCCAGCAGCACTTCAGGGGGTCGGGCTGAAGCTTTCTTT. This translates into CASSTSGGRAEAFF.

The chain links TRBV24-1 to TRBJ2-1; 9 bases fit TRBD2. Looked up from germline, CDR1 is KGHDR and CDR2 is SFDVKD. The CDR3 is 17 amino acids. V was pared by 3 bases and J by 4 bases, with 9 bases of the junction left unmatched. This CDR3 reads CATSDARGRGGYNEQFF. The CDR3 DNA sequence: TGTGCCACCAGTGATGCCCGGGGGCGGGGGGGTTACAATGAGCAGTTCTTC.